These 27 T cell receptor beta chains originate from one sample sequenced in a study of T cell changes during pregnancy in multiple sclerosis. Clones were read by immunoSEQ multiplex PCR, and TCRdb kept only the in-frame ones, dropping some. Counted here are around 80,000 clones, just over 90% occurring once; the ten biggest clones make up roughly 1.4%. This specimen was peripheral blood, taken before pregnancy. The receptors were sampled from a female donor with multiple sclerosis, enrolled in a pregnancy study.

The rearrangement links TRBV5-6 to TRBJ2-3; 7 nucleotides agree with TRBD1. Trimming at V came to 6 bases and at J to 3 bases, leaving 13 bases not matched to a gene. The CDR3 is made up of 16 amino acids. CDR1 and CDR2 from the germline V gene are SGHDT and YYEEEE. The CDR3 loop reads CASISDRDVRTDTQYF. The CDR3 DNA follows: TGTGCCAGCATCTCAGACAGGGACGTGAGGACAGATACGCAGTATTTT.

This clone occurred once. The CDR3 reads CAAQGATDTQYF. Here the CDR3 DNA reads TGTGCTGCACAGGGGGCCACAGATACGCAGTATTTT. The chain employs TRBV30 and TRBJ2-3; TRBD1 agrees at 9 bases. Germline V gives CDR1 GTSNPN, CDR2 SVGIG (reference sequence). The CDR3 runs 12 residues.

This clone showed up just once. This sequence joins TRBV5-5 and TRBJ1-6; weak D call: TRBD1 (6 bases). There are 15 residues in the CDR3. V shed 2 bases and J shed 5 bases, with 11 bases lying between them. CDR1 and CDR2 from the germline V gene are SGHKS and YYEKEE (reference sequence). The DNA of the CDR3 is TGTGCCAGCAGCTTCACGGGACAAGATAATTCACCCCTCCACTTT. Translated: CASSFTGQDNSPLHF.

The chain employs TRBV2 and TRBJ1-2, with D unresolved. V lost 10 bases to trimming and J lost 8 bases, with 26 bases between them. CDR1 and CDR2 from the germline V gene are SNHLY and FYNNEI. CDR3 length: 15 residues. CDR3 nucleotides: TGTGCCACTTTGACATACCAGCCTCGGCCCCGGGGCTACACCTTC. Translated, it gives CATLTYQPRPRGYTF.

The V gene is TRBV10-3, the J gene TRBJ2-6; 7 positions agree with TRBD1. Per the germline V gene, CDR1 is ENHRY and CDR2 is SYGVKD. The CDR3 contains 18 residues. V lost 2 bases to trimming and J lost 0 bases; unmatched junction nucleotides: 7. Written as DNA, the CDR3 is TGTGCCATCAGTGAGCGAGGGACAGCGATCTCTGGGGCCAACGTCCTGACTTTC. Translating gives CAISERGTAISGANVLTF.

The chain is built from TRBV5-3 and TRBJ1-2; D perhaps matches TRBD1 (6 bases). TRBV5-3 is reported as an ORF; its role is uncertain. The CDR3 consists of 21 residues. The germline V and J ends were trimmed by 4 bases and 3 bases, with 34 bases remaining between them. The CDR3 here is CARSPEDTDREGRGRDYGYTF. CDR3 sequence (DNA): TGTGCCAGAAGCCCGGAGGACACCGACCGAGAGGGCAGGGGAAGGGACTATGGCTACACCTTC.

The chain joins TRBV21-1 to TRBJ2-5; the table's D call TRBD2 went unverified against the DNA. TRBV21-1 represents a pseudogene. The CDR3 is made up of 16 amino acids. The CDR3 protein is CASSTPFGGMSETQYF. The DNA for the CDR3 is TGTGCCAGCAGCACTCCTTTCGGTGGTATGAGTGAGACCCAGTACTTC.

The rearrangement uses TRBV4-1 and TRBJ1-5, with D perhaps TRBD1 (6 bases). This CDR3 region has 15 residues. CDR1 and CDR2 from the germline V gene are MGHRA and YSYEKL. V was cut by 0 bases and J by 3 bases, with 9 bases left in between. The CDR3 loop reads CASSQDGTTNQPQHF. As DNA, the CDR3 is TGCGCCAGCAGCCAAGACGGGACAACCAATCAGCCCCAGCATTTT.

This chain uses TRBV7-9 with TRBJ1-4; D ambiguous. V was clipped by 2 bases and J by 7 bases, with 5 bases between them. The CDR3 extends over 12 amino acids. Germline CDR1 reads SEHNR; CDR2 reads FQNEAQ (reference sequence). CDR3 DNA: TGTGCCAGCAGCTTATATCCTGAAAAACTGTTTTTT. Its translation: CASSLYPEKLFF.

The table lists this clone with many counts. The rearrangement joins TRBV4-1 to TRBJ2-7; 8 bases map to TRBD2. Germline V gene data show CDR1 as MGHRA and CDR2 as YSYEKL. With 4 bases clipped from V and 3 bases from J, the junction kept 8 bases outside the gene matches. CDR3 length equals 15 residues. The CDR3 region has the DNA TGCGCCAGCAGCCCGCGGCGGGGGGTCGTCTACGAGCAGTACTTC. Translated, it gives CASSPRRGVVYEQYF.

The chain has TRBV11-2 and TRBJ1-3; 7 bases align to TRBD1. The ends lost 3 bases at V and 0 bases at J; junction bases unmatched: 11. CDR3 length: 18 residues. Germline V gene lookup returns CDR1 SGHAT and CDR2 FQNNGV. The CDR3 DNA follows: TGTGCCAGCAGCTTGACAGGGAGCGCGGGGGGCTCTGGAAACACCATATATTTT. Its protein is CASSLTGSAGGSGNTIYF.

The chain recombines TRBV9 with TRBJ1-2; 12 bases fit TRBD1. Germline V lookup: CDR1 SGDLS, CDR2 YYNGEE. CDR3 length: 14 amino acids. V lost 6 bases to trimming and J lost 6 bases; unmatched junction nucleotides: 6. DNA for the CDR3: TGTGCCAGCACCCCGGGGGACAGGGGGCATGGCTACACCTTC. Its translation: CASTPGDRGHGYTF.

This chain joins TRBV12-5 and TRBJ1-4; 7 nucleotides line up with TRBD1. There are 14 residues in the CDR3. Germline V lookup: CDR1 LGHNT, CDR2 FRNRAP. Trimming removed 6 bases from V and 8 bases from J; junction bases left unmatched: 9. CDR3 DNA: TGTGCTAGTGGCCGCAGGGGGTTCGAAGAAAAACTGTTTTTT. Its translation is CASGRRGFEEKLFF.

For the CDR3, the DNA is TGTGCCAGCAGCGTAGCTAGCGGAGTGAACACCGGGGAGCTGTTTTTT. This translates into CASSVASGVNTGELFF. V gene TRBV9 combines with J gene TRBJ2-2, with 7 bases identical to TRBD2. The junction had 3 bases not matched to a gene; V was cut back by 0 bases and J by 1 base. CDR3 length: 16 residues. Germline V gives CDR1 SGDLS, CDR2 YYNGEE.

This chain connects TRBV5-5 to TRBJ2-7, with D maybe TRBD1 (6 bases). The germline V gene has CDR1 SGHKS and CDR2 YYEKEE (reference sequence). This CDR3 is 11 amino acids long. The germline V and J ends were trimmed by 3 bases and 6 bases, with 7 bases remaining between them. Written as DNA, the CDR3 is TGTGCCAGCAGCTCAGGGGCCGAGCAGTACTTC. Protein: CASSSGAEQYF.

The chain couples TRBV18 to TRBJ1-1; D ambiguous. V was shortened by 3 bases and J by 1 base, with 12 bases between the two germline ends. This CDR3 comprises 15 residues. Germline-derived CDR1 and CDR2 are KGHSH and LQKENI. The CDR3 here is CASSPLPAGNTEAFF. The DNA for the CDR3 is TGTGCCAGCTCACCGCTTCCTGCGGGGAACACTGAAGCTTTCTTT.

The V gene is TRBV7-6, the J gene TRBJ1-3, with 8 bases identical to TRBD1. CDR1 is SGHVS, CDR2 FNYEAQ, per germline. This CDR3 region has 16 residues. The V segment lost 3 bases and the J segment 0 bases; nucleotides outside the gene matches: 4. The CDR3 loop is CASSLGQGASGNTIYF. The DNA for the CDR3 is TGTGCCAGCAGCTTGGGCCAGGGGGCCTCTGGAAACACCATATATTTT.

J is TRBJ2-1 and V is TRBV6-1; TRBD1 matches 9 bases. Trimming at V came to 2 bases and at J to 5 bases, leaving 10 bases not matched to a gene. Germline CDR1 and CDR2: MNHNS and SASEGT. The CDR3 consists of 17 residues. The DNA for the CDR3 is TGTGCCAGCAGTGAATATCCCGGGACAGGGTCGAACAATGAGCAGTTCTTC. Translation: CASSEYPGTGSNNEQFF.

A single count supports this clone. The chain links TRBV19 to TRBJ2-7; 12 positions match TRBD2. Germline values: CDR1 LNHDA, CDR2 SQIVND (reference sequence). The CDR3 loop spans 15 amino acids. The J segment lost 0 bases and the V segment lost 6 bases, leaving 3 bases of the junction unmatched. CDR3 residues: CASRGLAGSSYEQYF. The CDR3 DNA is TGTGCCAGTAGAGGACTAGCGGGATCCTCCTACGAGCAGTACTTC.

The rearrangement uses TRBV27 and TRBJ2-3; D is uncertain. The V and J ends lost 6 bases and 0 bases respectively, with 10 bases between them. There are 14 residues in the CDR3. CDR1 is MNHEY and CDR2 is SMNVEV in the germline V gene (reference sequence). The CDR3 sequence: CASRRGVSTDTQYF. CDR3 DNA sequence: TGTGCCAGCAGAAGAGGAGTTAGCACAGATACGCAGTATTTT.

CDR3 region: CASSLTPRNTEAFF. The CDR3 DNA sequence: TGCGCCAGCAGTCTAACCCCCCGCAACACTGAAGCTTTCTTT. The chain uses TRBV5-1 and TRBJ1-1; no clear D gene. The CDR3 consists of 14 residues. V shed 5 bases and J shed 2 bases, with 13 bases lying between them. The germline V gene has CDR1 SGHRS and CDR2 YFSETQ.

The chain carries TRBV11-1 and TRBJ1-3, with D possibly TRBD1 on 5 matching bases. V lost 3 bases and J lost 0, with 18 bases in between. The CDR3 runs 18 residues. The germline V gene encodes CDR1 SGHAT and CDR2 FQDESV (reference sequence). CDR3 in DNA: TGTGCCAGCAGCTTCCCCTTGGACACTACGAGCTCTGGAAACACCATATATTTT. It is translated as CASSFPLDTTSSGNTIYF.

The chain combines TRBV7-9 with TRBJ1-2; TRBD1 matches at 7 bases. Germline CDR1 and CDR2: SEHNR and FQNEAQ (reference sequence). Trimming at V came to 6 bases and at J to 3 bases, leaving 13 bases not matched to a gene. There are 16 residues in the CDR3. The CDR3 is CASSYTAGGSYYGYTF. Here the CDR3 DNA reads TGTGCCAGCAGTTATACTGCAGGGGGTTCATACTATGGCTACACCTTC.

The chain links TRBV2 to TRBJ1-2; tentative D call: TRBD1 (6 bases). Trimming took off 6 bases at V and 4 bases at J, with 12 bases between the two ends. The CDR3 runs 13 residues. CDR1 is SNHLY and CDR2 is FYNNEI in the germline V gene. CDR3 in DNA: TGTGCCAGCAGGGCAGGGGATCCCTATGGCTACACCTTC. It specifies CASRAGDPYGYTF.

The chain carries TRBV5-3 and TRBJ1-4, with D unresolved. TRBV5-3 is an ORF for which the function is uncertain. This CDR3 has 14 amino acids. V was clipped by 4 bases and J by 4 bases, with 11 bases between them. CDR3 sequence: CARSDLGVNEKLFF. CDR3 in DNA: TGTGCCAGAAGCGACCTCGGGGTTAATGAAAAACTGTTTTTT.

The chain combines TRBV7-9 with TRBJ2-3; 8 nucleotides align to TRBD2. The germline V gene encodes CDR1 SEHNR and CDR2 FQNEAQ (reference sequence). J lost 1 base, V lost 5 bases, and 17 bases had no gene match. The CDR3 spans 19 residues. The CDR3 region is CASSRRVAGGLRGTDTQYF. CDR3 DNA: TGTGCCAGCAGCCGTCGGGTGGCGGGGGGCCTTAGAGGCACAGATACGCAGTATTTT.

The rearrangement joins TRBV9 to TRBJ2-1; TRBD2 aligns across 14 bases. This CDR3 contains 17 residues. Losses at the gene ends were 0 bases for V and 4 bases for J; bases not matched to a gene: 3. Germline-derived CDR1 and CDR2 are SGDLS and YYNGEE. The CDR3 region has the DNA TGTGCCAGCAGCGTAGCGACTAGCGGGGGGGCGTACAATGAGCAGTTCTTC. This gives the protein CASSVATSGGAYNEQFF.